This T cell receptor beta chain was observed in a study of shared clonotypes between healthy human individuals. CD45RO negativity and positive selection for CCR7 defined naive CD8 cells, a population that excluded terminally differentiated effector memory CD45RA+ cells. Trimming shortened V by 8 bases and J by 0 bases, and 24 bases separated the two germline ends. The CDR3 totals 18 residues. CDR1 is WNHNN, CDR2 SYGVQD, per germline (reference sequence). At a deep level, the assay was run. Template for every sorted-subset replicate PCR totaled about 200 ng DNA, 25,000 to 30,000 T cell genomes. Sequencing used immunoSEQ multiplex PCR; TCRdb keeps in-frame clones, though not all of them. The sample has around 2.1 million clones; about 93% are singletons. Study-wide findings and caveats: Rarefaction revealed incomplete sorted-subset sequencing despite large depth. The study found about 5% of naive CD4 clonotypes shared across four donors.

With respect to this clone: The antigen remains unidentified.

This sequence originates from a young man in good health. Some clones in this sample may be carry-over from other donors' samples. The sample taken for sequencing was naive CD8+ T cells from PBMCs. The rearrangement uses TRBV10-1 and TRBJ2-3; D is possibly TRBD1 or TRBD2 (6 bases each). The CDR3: CASSPKGAEGVSTDTQYF. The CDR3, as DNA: TGCGCCAGCTCTCCAAAAGGCGCGGAGGGGGTTAGCACAGATACGCAGTATTTT.